The 6 T cell receptor beta chains in this list originate from one sample, sequenced in a study of CD8 T cells in Susac syndrome. With random hexamers, 0.5 to 1 ug RNA was reverse transcribed. TCRdb re-called the immunoSEQ multiplex PCR reads with MiXCR, one entry per CDR3 protein. The sample lists 210,000 or so distinct CDR3 sequences; 90% to 95% were seen once. Material for sequencing was CD8+ T cells from PBMCs. These receptors were obtained from a human donor with multiple sclerosis.

The CDR3 here is CASSQPVGTDNEQFF. CDR3 bases: TGCGCCAGCAGCCAACCAGTCGGGACAGACAATGAGCAGTTCTTC. V and J are TRBV4-1 and TRBJ2-1; 7 bases match TRBD1. Germline CDR1 and CDR2: MGHRA and YSYEKL. The J segment lost 5 bases and the V segment lost 2 bases, leaving 6 bases of the junction unmatched. This CDR3 contains 15 residues.

The V and J genes are TRBV11-3 and TRBJ2-3; D not resolved. The CDR3 covers 12 residues. Per germline, CDR1 SGHNT and CDR2 YENEEA. Trimming pared 5 bases from V and 1 base from J, leaving 4 bases between. CDR3 residues: CASSDGTDTQYF. DNA of the CDR3: TGTGCCAGCAGCGACGGCACAGATACGCAGTATTTT.

Regarding this clonotype: The junction departs from the called germline gene at one end, perhaps through a read error. The chain recombines TRBV30 with TRBJ2-1, with TRBD2 matching over 8 bases. This CDR3 comprises 12 residues. The germline V gene encodes CDR1 GTSNPN and CDR2 SVGIG (reference sequence). This CDR3 reads CAWRPSGGPPLF. The CDR3 DNA follows: TGTGCCTGGAGGCCCAGCGGGGGTCCCCCCCTCTTC.

This chain links TRBV7-3 with TRBJ2-3; 8 nucleotides line up with TRBD2. The ends lost 5 bases at V and 0 bases at J; junction bases unmatched: 7. CDR3 size: 16 residues. Germline CDR1 SGHTA, CDR2 FQGTGA. The CDR3, as DNA: TGTGCCAGCAGCCCCCAGCGGGGGTCTAGCACAGATACGCAGTATTTT. Protein: CASSPQRGSSTDTQYF.

J is TRBJ1-5 and V is TRBV2; no reliable D call. V lost 2 bases and J 3 bases, leaving 5 bases between the germline ends. Germline CDR1 SNHLY, CDR2 FYNNEI. CDR3 size: 13 residues. The CDR3 spells CASSEITNQPQHF. As DNA, the CDR3 is TGTGCCAGCAGTGAAATTACCAATCAGCCCCAGCATTTT.

The chain recombines TRBV20-1 with TRBJ1-1; TRBD1 aligns across 8 bases. The J segment lost 4 bases and the V segment lost 6 bases, leaving 10 bases of the junction unmatched. Germline-derived CDR1 and CDR2 are DFQATT and SNEGSKA (reference sequence). The CDR3 length is 14 residues. The CDR3 sequence is CSAESDRDTTEAFF. CDR3 DNA sequence: TGCAGTGCCGAATCGGACAGGGATACCACTGAAGCTTTCTTT.